Shown below are 18 T cell receptor beta chains from a single sample sequenced in a study of cytomegalovirus exposure and HLA in healthy donors. PCR primers comprised 60 Vbeta and 13 Jbeta primers. Assay: immunoSEQ multiplex PCR; the TCRdb copy retains only in-frame clones and omits some. This sample yields around 250,000 clones, of which about 90% are seen a single time; about 1.7% belongs to the top ten. Sequenced: PBMCs. These receptors all stem from a girl aged 2 to 10 in good health and CMV-seronegative.

This clone appeared a few times. The V call is TRBV7-9, the J call TRBJ2-7; 14 bases fit TRBD2. J was trimmed by 6 bases and V by 3 bases; bases with no gene match: 4. Germline values: CDR1 SEHNR, CDR2 FQNEAQ (reference sequence). This CDR3 is built from 15 residues. DNA of the CDR3: TGTGCCAGCAGCTTCGGACTAGCGGGAGGAGGCGAGCAGTACTTC. It is translated as CASSFGLAGGGEQYF.

This chain joins TRBV5-5 and TRBJ2-3; 7 nucleotides align to TRBD2. The CDR3 runs to 14 residues. J gave up 2 bases and V 5 bases, and 5 bases lay outside the gene matches. Looked up from germline, CDR1 is SGHKS and CDR2 is YYEKEE (reference sequence). CDR3: CASRRGSPTDTQYF. Written as DNA, the CDR3 is TGTGCCAGCAGGCGGGGGAGTCCCACAGATACGCAGTATTTT.

The chain uses TRBV28 and TRBJ2-3; D remains ambiguous. Per germline, CDR1 MDHEN and CDR2 SYDVKM. CDR3 length: 15 residues. V lost 6 bases and J lost 6, with 19 bases in between. The CDR3 DNA follows: TGTGCCAGCAGCCGCGCATGGGCGTCTGGGGATACGCAGTATTTT. It specifies CASSRAWASGDTQYF.

The V call is TRBV11-3, the J call TRBJ2-1, with a possible D match to TRBD2 (6 bases). Trimming took off 1 base at V and 6 bases at J, with 7 bases between the two ends. Germline loops: CDR1 SGHNT, CDR2 YENEEA. The CDR3 is 13 residues long. CDR3 bases: TGTGCCAGCAGCTTAGTACTAGCCAATGAGCAGTTCTTC. Its protein is CASSLVLANEQFF.

This clone was seen a handful of times. The chain recombines TRBV5-5 with TRBJ2-7; 9 bases agree with TRBD1. The J segment lost 0 bases and the V segment lost 0 bases, leaving 1 base of the junction unmatched. From germline, CDR1 is SGHKS and CDR2 YYEKEE (reference sequence). The CDR3 has 15 residues. CDR3 sequence (DNA): TGTGCCAGCAGCTTGGAGACAGGGGGCTCCTACGAGCAGTACTTC. It codes for CASSLETGGSYEQYF. Full variable domain (remainder filled in from reference TRBV5-5 and TRBJ2-7): DAGVTQSPTHLIKTRGQQVTLRCSPISGHKSVSWYQQVLGQGPQFIFQYYEKEERGRGNFPDRFSARQFPNYSSELNVNALLLGDSALYLCASSLETGGSYEQYFGPGTRLTVT.

This clone came up a few times. The chain recombines TRBV28 with TRBJ1-3; possible D gene TRBD1, 6 bases. V lost 3 bases and J lost 2, with 8 bases in between. The CDR3 totals 14 residues. Looked up from germline, CDR1 is MDHEN and CDR2 is SYDVKM. CDR3 amino acids: CASSFQGTGNTIYF. CDR3 bases: TGTGCCAGCAGTTTTCAGGGGACTGGAAACACCATATATTTT.

V and J are TRBV9 and TRBJ1-4, with 9 bases matching TRBD1. V trimming: 0 bases; J trimming: 8 bases; junction bases outside the gene matches: 5. Germline V CDR1 and CDR2: SGDLS, YYNGEE. CDR3 length: 15 residues. The CDR3 sequence: CASSVGGQGQEKLFF. CDR3 nucleotides: TGTGCCAGCAGCGTAGGCGGACAGGGGCAAGAAAAACTGTTTTTT.

CDR3 nucleotide sequence: TGTGCCAGCAGCTTGGCTGGGAGTGACGAGCAGTACTTC. This translates into CASSLAGSDEQYF. The chain joins TRBV5-4 to TRBJ2-7, with D possibly matching TRBD2 (5 bases). The CDR3 covers 13 residues. The germline V and J ends were trimmed by 0 bases and 5 bases, with 9 bases remaining between them. From germline, CDR1 is SGHNT and CDR2 YYREEE (reference sequence).

This clone was observed a single time. The same CDR3 can be traced to other DNA sequences in this sample. The chain employs TRBV6-5 and TRBJ1-5, with TRBD1 matching 8 bases. Per the germline V gene, CDR1 is MNHEY and CDR2 is SVGAGI. The CDR3 runs 14 residues. Trimming at V came to 6 bases and at J to 4 bases, leaving 5 bases not matched to a gene. The CDR3 DNA reads as TGTGCCAGCAGCCGCGACAGGGGAAATCAGCCCCAGCATTTT. Its protein is CASSRDRGNQPQHF.

This clone came up a few times. The CDR3 here is CASRNGQGTGNTIYF. The CDR3 region has the DNA TGTGCCAGTAGAAACGGACAGGGAACAGGAAACACCATATATTTT. The chain joins TRBV19 to TRBJ1-3; 8 bases agree with TRBD1. Germline-derived CDR1 and CDR2 are LNHDA and SQIVND (reference sequence). The CDR3 is 15 residues long. V lost 6 bases, J lost 4 bases, and 8 bases stayed unmatched.

The V and J genes are TRBV11-2 and TRBJ1-2; TRBD1 is a possible D gene (6 bases). The CDR3 length is 15 residues. The V and J ends lost 1 base and 2 bases respectively, with 11 bases between them. CDR1 is SGHAT, CDR2 FQNNGV, per germline. As DNA, the CDR3 is TGTGCCAGCAGCTTAGCAGGGGTGGGGAACTATGGCTACACCTTC. This encodes CASSLAGVGNYGYTF. Looking up the rest from reference TRBV11-2 and TRBJ1-2 gives the full variable domain: EAGVAQSPRYKIIEKRQSVAFWCNPISGHATLYWYQQILGQGPKLLIQFQNNGVVDDSQLPKDRFSAERLKGVDSTLKIQPAKLEDSAVYLCASSLAGVGNYGYTFGSGTRLTVV.

This chain connects TRBV5-1 to TRBJ2-1; D gene uncertain. The V end was cut by 0 bases, the J end by 6 bases, with 28 bases between. Germline assignment: CDR1 SGHRS and CDR2 YFSETQ. This CDR3 has 20 residues. In nucleotides, the CDR3 is TGCGCCAGCAGCTTGGTGGTGCTCTTAACAGTCCGTGCTGCTGCCAATGAGCAGTTCTTC. It codes for CASSLVVLLTVRAAANEQFF.

The chain uses TRBV19 and TRBJ1-1; 7 positions agree with TRBD1. Germline CDR1 is LNHDA and CDR2 is SQIVND (reference sequence). V trimming: 9 bases; J trimming: 5 bases; junction bases outside the gene matches: 15. The CDR3 loop spans 15 amino acids. The CDR3: CASTRETGMGTEAFF. The CDR3 coding sequence is TGTGCCAGCACTAGGGAGACAGGGATGGGGACTGAAGCTTTCTTT.

The chain links TRBV4-2 to TRBJ2-5, with 12 positions matching TRBD2. The germline gives CDR1 LGHNA, CDR2 YNFKEQ. V was clipped by 1 base and J by 0 bases; unmatched bases: 3. The CDR3 extends over 17 amino acids. Here the CDR3 reads CASSQGLAGVYQETQYF. The CDR3 nucleotides are TGTGCCAGCAGCCAAGGACTAGCGGGGGTGTACCAAGAGACCCAGTACTTC.

The V and J genes are TRBV6-1 and TRBJ1-6; D might be TRBD1 (5 bases). The V gene lost 5 bases and the J gene lost 7 bases, with 12 bases spanning the gap. The CDR3 consists of 14 residues. Germline CDR1 reads MNHNS; CDR2 reads SASEGT. CDR3 DNA sequence: TGTGCCAGCAGTCTCCAGGGCCAGAATTCACCCCTCCACTTT. Amino acids: CASSLQGQNSPLHF.

The V and J genes are TRBV7-8 and TRBJ1-1; D gene uncertain. Germline V gives CDR1 SGHVS, CDR2 FQNEAQ. This CDR3 contains 14 residues. The V and J ends lost 2 bases and 0 bases respectively, with 7 bases between them. Here the CDR3 reads CASSLPGMNTEAFF. The CDR3 nucleotides are TGTGCCAGCAGCTTACCGGGTATGAACACTGAAGCTTTCTTT.

This clone has only one observation. The chain carries TRBV6-5 and TRBJ1-5; D is perhaps TRBD1 (5 bases). The germline V gene encodes CDR1 MNHEY and CDR2 SVGAGI. V was shortened by 0 bases and J by 1 base, with 7 bases between the two germline ends. The CDR3 contains 15 residues. CDR3 DNA: TGTGCCAGCAGTTACTCGAGACAGAGCAATCAGCCCCAGCATTTT. This sequence encodes CASSYSRQSNQPQHF.

The chain's CDR3 is CASSYPRAGSYEQYF. The CDR3 DNA is TGTGCCAGCAGTTATCCCCGGGCAGGGTCCTACGAGCAGTACTTC. This rearrangement joins TRBV28 to TRBJ2-7; TRBD1 is a possible D gene (5 bases). CDR3 length equals 15 residues. Trimming stripped 4 bases from V and 1 base from J, with 14 bases between. Per germline, CDR1 MDHEN and CDR2 SYDVKM.